The clone carrying this T cell receptor beta chain was observed once. No antigen is known for it. It was negative isolation that provided the CD8+ and CD4+ T cells, whereas TEMRA cells were enriched by FACS. A quantity of 0.5 to 1 ug RNA underwent reverse transcription using random hexamers. TCRdb recomputed calls from the immunoSEQ multiplex PCR reads with MiXCR, one row per CDR3 protein. The data hold 75,000 to 100,000 distinct CDR3 sequences, with approximately 95% observed a single time. This entry is derived from a study of CD8 T cells in Susac syndrome. About the research overall: Treatment status at blood draw for the Susac syndrome patients was therapy-naive, corticosteroids, or intravenous immunoglobulin alone. Study results and caveats: Susac syndrome CD8+ repertoires were clonally expanded, most strongly in CD8+ TEMRA cells. Around 15 Susac-specific public clones were found in total CD8+ repertoires and 5 or 6 in CD8+ TEMRA repertoires.

The sample comprised CD8+ T cells from PBMCs. The sequence was obtained from a human donor with Susac syndrome.

The CDR3 loop is CASSFLYPSSGYTF. The CDR3 DNA follows: TGTGCCAGCAGCTTTCTGTATCCTAGCTCTGGCTACACCTTC. The V call is TRBV7-8, the J call TRBJ1-2; D unclear. This CDR3 is built from 14 residues. Germline assignment: CDR1 SGHVS and CDR2 FQNEAQ. V lost 3 bases and J lost 7, with 15 bases in between.